The rows below give T cell receptor beta chains drawn from one sample of a study of radiation and T cells in renal cell carcinoma. Only in-frame clones appear in the TCRdb table, and some are missing; sequencing was by immunoSEQ multiplex PCR. This sample has fewer than 10,000 clones; 65% occur once, and the top ten carry around 40%. Sequences were derived from tumor tissue, sampled from a patient whose treatment was nephrectomy without radiotherapy. Every receptor here comes from a woman in her seventies with renal cell carcinoma. The CDR3 runs from the conserved cysteine through the conserved F or W. D genes are given only for firm matches. Where a row states a size, it is once, few, many or the class of an expanded clone; other rows omit it.

j_gene: TRBJ1-3; v_gene: TRBV9; abundance: .; d_gene: .; CDR3aa: CASSVAAGPFSGNTIYF; CDR3nt: TGTGCCAGCAGCGTAGCTGCAGGCCCCTTCTCTGGAAACACCATATATTTT
j_gene: TRBJ1-1; v_gene: TRBV2; abundance: .; d_gene: .; CDR3aa: CASSWTEDSEAFF; CDR3nt: TGTGCCAGCAGTTGGACGGAGGACTCTGAAGCTTTCTTT
j_gene: TRBJ1-5; v_gene: TRBV19; abundance: .; d_gene: .; CDR3aa: CASRERGQGYQPQHF; CDR3nt: TGTGCCAGTAGAGAGCGCGGGCAGGGATATCAGCCCCAGCATTTT
j_gene: TRBJ1-4; v_gene: TRBV19; abundance: .; d_gene: .; CDR3aa: CASSVGGGFGEKLFF; CDR3nt: TGTGCCAGTAGTGTTGGGGGGGGATTTGGCGAAAAACTGTTTTTT
j_gene: TRBJ1-6; v_gene: TRBV7-8; abundance: .; d_gene: TRBD1; CDR3aa: CASSIQGASNSPLHF; CDR3nt: TGTGCCAGCAGCATACAGGGGGCAAGTAATTCACCCCTCCACTTT
j_gene: TRBJ2-3; v_gene: TRBV7-9; abundance: .; d_gene: .; CDR3aa: CASSLTSPGDTQYF; CDR3nt: TGTGCCAGCAGCTTGACTTCACCGGGGGATACGCAGTATTTT
j_gene: TRBJ2-1; v_gene: TRBV2; abundance: .; d_gene: .; CDR3aa: CASRNRRSYNEQFF; CDR3nt: TGTGCCAGCAGGAACAGGAGATCCTACAATGAGCAGTTCTTC
j_gene: TRBJ1-3; v_gene: TRBV6-5; abundance: .; d_gene: .; CDR3aa: CASSYSRASSGNTIYF; CDR3nt: TGTGCCAGCAGTTACAGCAGGGCGTCCTCTGGAAACACCATATATTTT
j_gene: TRBJ1-6; v_gene: TRBV30; abundance: .; d_gene: .; CDR3aa: CAWSALGRSTNSPLHF; CDR3nt: TGTGCCTGGAGCGCCCTGGGACGGAGCACTAATTCACCCCTCCACTTT
j_gene: TRBJ1-5; v_gene: TRBV4-1; abundance: .; d_gene: .; CDR3aa: CASSQGQGQSNQPQHF; CDR3nt: TGCGCCAGCAGCCAAGGCCAAGGACAGAGTAATCAGCCCCAGCATTTT
j_gene: TRBJ1-1; v_gene: TRBV6-6; abundance: .; d_gene: .; CDR3aa: CASMQWGAEAFF; CDR3nt: TGTGCCAGCATGCAGTGGGGTGCTGAAGCTTTCTTT
j_gene: TRBJ2-3; v_gene: TRBV4-1; abundance: few; d_gene: .; CDR3aa: CASALAGLDTDTQYF; CDR3nt: TGCGCCAGCGCTCTAGCCGGGTTGGATACAGATACGCAGTATTTT
j_gene: TRBJ2-3; v_gene: TRBV30; abundance: .; d_gene: TRBD1; CDR3aa: CAWSQGETQYF; CDR3nt: TGTGCCTGGAGTCAGGGGGAAACGCAGTATTTT
j_gene: TRBJ2-1; v_gene: TRBV19; abundance: .; d_gene: TRBD2; CDR3aa: CASSRNGAGGEQFF; CDR3nt: TGTGCCAGTAGTAGGAACGGGGCGGGGGGTGAGCAGTTCTTC
j_gene: TRBJ1-4; v_gene: TRBV19; abundance: .; d_gene: .; CDR3aa: CASSPPGQNEKLFF; CDR3nt: TGTGCCAGTAGCCCTCCGGGACAAAATGAAAAACTGTTTTTT
j_gene: TRBJ1-2; v_gene: TRBV4-2; abundance: .; d_gene: .; CDR3aa: CASSPTFYEYGYTF; CDR3nt: TGTGCCAGCAGCCCCACCTTTTATGAGTATGGCTACACCTTC
j_gene: TRBJ1-2; v_gene: TRBV5-5; abundance: .; d_gene: .; CDR3aa: CASSLVGGQNYGYTF; CDR3nt: TGTGCCAGCAGCTTGGTTGGGGGTCAGAACTATGGCTACACCTTC
j_gene: TRBJ1-3; v_gene: TRBV28; abundance: .; d_gene: .; CDR3aa: CASLPSTGGNTIYF; CDR3nt: TGTGCCAGCCTACCGAGCACAGGGGGAAACACCATATATTTT
j_gene: TRBJ1-5; v_gene: TRBV6-5; abundance: once; d_gene: TRBD1; CDR3aa: CAGPGQGCNQPQHF; CDR3nt: TGTGCCGGACCGGGACAGGGGTGCAATCAGCCCCAGCATTTT
j_gene: TRBJ2-7; v_gene: TRBV6-6; abundance: .; d_gene: .; CDR3aa: CATAAPRGEQYF; CDR3nt: TGTGCCACCGCGGCACCGCGAGGCGAGCAGTACTTC
j_gene: TRBJ1-2; v_gene: TRBV5-4; abundance: .; d_gene: .; CDR3aa: CASSLDMLTGYTF; CDR3nt: TGTGCCAGCAGCCTCGACATGCTAACTGGCTACACCTTC
j_gene: TRBJ2-1; v_gene: TRBV7-2; abundance: .; d_gene: TRBD2; CDR3aa: CASGVAGGSNEQFF; CDR3nt: TGTGCCAGCGGGGTAGCGGGGGGTTCCAATGAGCAGTTCTTC
j_gene: TRBJ2-1; v_gene: TRBV5-1; abundance: .; d_gene: TRBD2; CDR3aa: CASSLTSGGAFGYNEQFF; CDR3nt: TGCGCCAGCAGCTTGACTAGCGGGGGGGCCTTTGGGTACAATGAGCAGTTCTTC
j_gene: TRBJ2-3; v_gene: TRBV27; abundance: .; d_gene: .; CDR3aa: CASSDTDTQYF; CDR3nt: TGTGCCAGCAGTGACACAGATACGCAGTATTTT
j_gene: TRBJ1-6; v_gene: TRBV6-1; abundance: .; d_gene: .; CDR3aa: CASSVGQPGNSPLHF; CDR3nt: TGTGCCAGCAGTGTCGGACAGCCGGGAAATTCGCCCCTCCACTTT
j_gene: TRBJ1-1; v_gene: TRBV6-6; abundance: .; d_gene: TRBD1; CDR3aa: CASSYRQGLNTEAFF; CDR3nt: TGTGCCAGCAGTTATAGACAGGGGCTGAACACTGAAGCTTTCTTT
j_gene: TRBJ2-7; v_gene: TRBV5-1; abundance: .; d_gene: .; CDR3aa: CASSLGGRGDEQYF; CDR3nt: TGCGCCAGCAGCTTGGGTGGCAGGGGCGACGAGCAGTACTTC
j_gene: TRBJ2-3; v_gene: TRBV7-2; abundance: .; d_gene: .; CDR3aa: CASSSSTDTQYF; CDR3nt: TGTGCCAGCAGCTCTAGCACAGATACGCAGTATTTT
j_gene: TRBJ1-3; v_gene: TRBV4-2; abundance: .; d_gene: .; CDR3aa: CASSEAFRSAGTTIYF; CDR3nt: TGTGCCAGCAGCGAAGCGTTCCGGAGTGCTGGAACGACCATATATTTT
j_gene: TRBJ2-1; v_gene: TRBV30; abundance: .; d_gene: TRBD1; CDR3aa: CAWSLTGLEQFF; CDR3nt: TGTGCCTGGAGTTTGACAGGGCTTGAGCAGTTCTTC
j_gene: TRBJ2-1; v_gene: TRBV6-4; abundance: .; d_gene: .; CDR3aa: CASSAENNNEQFF; CDR3nt: TGTGCCAGCTCTGCAGAAAACAACAATGAGCAGTTCTTC
j_gene: TRBJ1-1; v_gene: TRBV7-9; abundance: .; d_gene: .; CDR3aa: CASTPFLIPEAFF; CDR3nt: TGTGCCAGCACCCCTTTCTTAATCCCTGAAGCTTTCTTT
j_gene: TRBJ1-1; v_gene: TRBV6-1; abundance: .; d_gene: .; CDR3aa: CASRLEGGTEAFF; CDR3nt: TGTGCCAGCAGATTGGAAGGTGGGACTGAAGCTTTCTTT
j_gene: TRBJ2-5; v_gene: TRBV6-1; abundance: .; d_gene: TRBD1; CDR3aa: CASSSPGQGKETQYF; CDR3nt: TGTGCCAGCAGTTCCCCCGGACAGGGTAAAGAGACCCAGTACTTC
j_gene: TRBJ1-2; v_gene: TRBV5-1; abundance: .; d_gene: .; CDR3aa: CASSFGELSSGYTF; CDR3nt: TGCGCCAGCAGCTTCGGCGAGCTATCATCTGGCTACACCTTC
j_gene: TRBJ2-7; v_gene: TRBV14; abundance: few; d_gene: TRBD1; CDR3aa: CASSQGLGQGYEQYF; CDR3nt: TGTGCCAGCAGCCAAGGACTGGGACAGGGATACGAGCAGTACTTC
j_gene: TRBJ1-5; v_gene: TRBV5-6; abundance: .; d_gene: .; CDR3aa: CASSLTSRGGSNQPQHF; CDR3nt: TGTGCCAGCAGCTTGACTAGCAGGGGAGGAAGCAATCAGCCCCAGCATTTT
j_gene: TRBJ2-1; v_gene: TRBV5-1; abundance: few; d_gene: .; CDR3aa: CASSLDGTFSNEQFF; CDR3nt: TGCGCCAGCAGCTTGGACGGGACCTTCTCCAATGAGCAGTTCTTC
j_gene: TRBJ2-1; v_gene: TRBV7-6; abundance: .; d_gene: .; CDR3aa: CASSLLSGGDEQFF; CDR3nt: TGTGCCAGCAGCTTACTTTCGGGGGGCGATGAGCAGTTCTTC
j_gene: TRBJ1-3; v_gene: TRBV2; abundance: .; d_gene: .; CDR3aa: CAIPHIGRTGNTIYF; CDR3nt: TGTGCCATCCCTCACATCGGACGGACTGGAAACACCATATATTTT
j_gene: TRBJ2-3; v_gene: TRBV10-2; abundance: .; d_gene: TRBD1; CDR3aa: CASSESYMGQGPRPDTQYF; CDR3nt: TGCGCCAGCAGTGAGTCCTATATGGGACAGGGCCCCCGCCCAGATACGCAGTATTTT
j_gene: TRBJ1-1; v_gene: TRBV30; abundance: .; d_gene: .; CDR3aa: CAWSEPEQGLRGEAFF; CDR3nt: TGTGCCTGGAGTGAACCCGAACAGGGATTAAGGGGGGAAGCTTTCTTT